Below, 21 T cell receptor beta chains from the same sample are listed, as sequenced in a study of T cells in Graves' hyperthyroidism and ophthalmopathy. Researchers amplified the TCR beta CDR3 regions from RNA transcripts. HTBI primers were employed in a first-round RT-PCR of the TCR CDR3. TCRdb passed the multiplex PCR reads through MiXCR, listing each CDR3 protein once. The sample includes 650,000 to 700,000 distinct CDR3 sequences, roughly 17% of them seen just once. The specimen was blood. These receptors all stem from a man aged 45 to 65 with Graves' hyperthyroidism.

CDR3 region: CSAPKGQGILNYGYTF. DNA for the CDR3: TGCAGTGCTCCAAAGGGGCAGGGGATCTTAAACTATGGCTACACCTTC. The chain joins TRBV20-1 to TRBJ1-2, with D tentatively TRBD1 (6 bases). Trimming took 5 bases from V and 2 from J, leaving 21 bases between them. The CDR3 consists of 16 residues. Germline CDR1 and CDR2: DFQATT and SNEGSKA (reference sequence).

The sample holds many counts of this clonotype. The V call is TRBV2, the J call TRBJ2-5; tentatively, D is TRBD2 (6 bases). This CDR3 region has 15 residues. The ends were cut back, 3 bases at V and 2 bases at J, with 13 bases in the middle. CDR1 SNHLY and CDR2 FYNNEI come from the germline V gene. CDR3 in amino acids: CASSEVDGGQETQYF. CDR3 DNA sequence: TGTGCCAGCAGTGAGGTTGATGGGGGGCAAGAGACCCAGTACTTC.

The table lists this clonotype with a few counts. The chain is built from TRBV28 and TRBJ2-7, with TRBD1 as a possible D gene (6 bases). The V gene lost 6 bases and the J gene lost 5 bases, with 17 bases spanning the gap. Per germline, CDR1 MDHEN and CDR2 SYDVKM. The CDR3 is made up of 14 amino acids. Here the CDR3 reads CASSMGQTPNEQYF. CDR3 DNA: TGTGCCAGCAGCATGGGACAAACCCCCAACGAGCAGTACTTC.

For this clonotype: This could be a read error, since a much larger clone is one nucleotide away. The chain combines TRBV13 with TRBJ1-1; no reliable D call. V was pared by 6 bases and J by 7 bases, with 15 bases between. Per germline, CDR1 PRHDT and CDR2 FYEKMQ (reference sequence). The CDR3 is 13 residues long. CDR3 bases: TGTGCCAGCAGTTACCCGGGTTCAAGTGAAGCTTTCTTT. Translating gives CASSYPGSSEAFF.

This clonotype appeared a few times. The chain links TRBV19 to TRBJ2-7; D is uncertain. The CDR3 extends over 13 amino acids. Germline loops: CDR1 LNHDA, CDR2 SQIVND (reference sequence). Trimming took off 3 bases at V and 6 bases at J, with 12 bases between the two ends. CDR3 in DNA: TGTGCCAGTAGTATTGAAGGTATGGGCGAGCAGTACTTC. It encodes CASSIEGMGEQYF.

This clonotype was observed at least ten times. This CDR3 is CASSLWGTGGGTYNSPLHF. DNA of the CDR3: TGTGCCAGCAGTTTATGGGGTACAGGTGGCGGAACTTATAATTCACCCCTCCACTTT. This sequence joins TRBV12-3 or TRBV12-4 and TRBJ1-6; D might be TRBD1 (5 bases). Trimming took off 2 bases at V and 4 bases at J, with 21 bases between the two ends. The CDR3 consists of 19 residues.

In the case of this clonotype: With a much larger clone just one base away, this may be a read error. J is TRBJ1-4 and V is TRBV30; D not certain. V shed 4 bases and J shed 7 bases, with 19 bases lying between them. CDR3 size: 15 residues. CDR1 and CDR2 (germline): GTSNPN, SVGIG (reference sequence). The CDR3 DNA follows: TGTGCCTGGACCTTGCCCTCCGGAAAGGGTGAAAAACTGTTTTTT. Translating it yields CAWTLPSGKGEKLFF.

This clonotype was recorded at least ten times. The chain couples TRBV19 to TRBJ2-7; D not certain. The V end was cut by 1 base, the J end by 3 bases, with 13 bases between. Germline V gene data show CDR1 as LNHDA and CDR2 as SQIVND (reference sequence). The CDR3 runs 15 residues. The CDR3 DNA follows: TGTGCCAGTAGTATAGGCCCCCAGACAAGCTACGAGCAGTACTTC. Residues: CASSIGPQTSYEQYF.

The rearrangement links TRBV3-1 to TRBJ2-1, with TRBD2 matching over 12 bases. There are 16 residues in the CDR3. Germline assignment: CDR1 LGHDT and CDR2 YNNKEL (reference sequence). V gave up 4 bases and J gave up 7 bases; unmatched junction bases: 8. The CDR3, as DNA: TGTGCCAGCAGCCGTGGACTAGCGGGGCTTTGGAATGAGCAGTTCTTC. Its translation is CASSRGLAGLWNEQFF.

The chain recombines TRBV20-1 with TRBJ2-7; 9 nucleotides align to TRBD1. The CDR3 has 14 amino acids. Germline assignment: CDR1 DFQATT and CDR2 SNEGSKA (reference sequence). Losses at the gene ends were 6 bases for V and 3 bases for J; bases not matched to a gene: 9. The CDR3 region is CSARWTGDVYEQYF. DNA of the CDR3: TGCAGTGCCCGATGGACAGGGGACGTCTACGAGCAGTACTTC.

This clonotype occurred a few times. Possible read error: a much larger clone is one base away. V usage is TRBV27 and J usage is TRBJ2-7; 11 bases line up with TRBD1. Germline CDR1 MNHEY, CDR2 SMNVEV (reference sequence). This CDR3 is 15 amino acids long. Losses at the gene ends were 1 base for V and 8 bases for J; bases not matched to a gene: 7. CDR3 nucleotides: TGTGCCAGCAGTTTATGGGGACAGGGGGGAGGCAAGCAGTACTTC. Residues: CASSLWGQGGGKQYF.

This clonotype appeared many times. This chain uses TRBV18 with TRBJ2-5; 9 nucleotides align to TRBD2. Trimming took 2 bases from V and 5 from J; bases not matched to a gene: 6. There are 15 residues in the CDR3. The germline CDR1 and CDR2 sequences are KGHSH and LQKENI. This CDR3 is CASSPGAGGGETQYF. DNA for the CDR3: TGTGCCAGCTCACCAGGAGCGGGAGGCGGTGAGACCCAGTACTTC.

This clonotype has at least ten counts. V usage is TRBV28 and J usage is TRBJ1-5; D gene unclear. Trimming removed 6 bases from V and 5 bases from J, with 17 bases in between. The CDR3 length is 15 residues. CDR1 and CDR2 (germline): MDHEN, SYDVKM. The CDR3 loop reads CASRIYQGTYQPQHF. CDR3 nucleotide sequence: TGTGCCAGCAGAATCTACCAAGGCACCTATCAGCCCCAGCATTTT.

The sample holds many counts of this clonotype. This chain links TRBV12-3 or TRBV12-4 with TRBJ1-1; D call uncertain. The CDR3 has 12 residues. Trimming cost V 2 bases and J 8 bases, with 9 bases left between them. Here the CDR3 reads CASSLRFSEAFF. The DNA for the CDR3 is TGTGCCAGCAGTTTACGTTTCTCAGAAGCTTTCTTT.

This clonotype was observed at least ten times. V gene TRBV28 combines with J gene TRBJ2-7, with 8 bases lining up with TRBD1. The V segment lost 4 bases and the J segment 3 bases; nucleotides outside the gene matches: 5. The CDR3 contains 14 residues. Germline CDR1 reads MDHEN; CDR2 reads SYDVKM. Here the CDR3 DNA reads TGTGCCAGCAGTTCCATCGGACAGGGCTACGAGCAGTACTTC. It codes for CASSSIGQGYEQYF.

This clonotype was picked up many times. The genes are TRBV9 and TRBJ2-1; D call uncertain. The CDR3 has 14 amino acids. Deletions cut 3 bases from V and 10 bases from J, with 17 bases between. Germline V gene data show CDR1 as SGDLS and CDR2 as YYNGEE. The CDR3 nucleotides read TGTGCCAGCAGCGCCGCACTCCTCGATGGGGAGCAGTTCTTC. Protein sequence: CASSAALLDGEQFF.

This clonotype was detected a few times. The chain links TRBV7-9 to TRBJ2-7; the match to TRBD2 covers 8 bases. V lost 5 bases and J lost 4; bases outside the gene matches: 10. Per the germline V gene, CDR1 is SEHNR and CDR2 is FQNEAQ (reference sequence). The CDR3 is 15 amino acids. CDR3 loop: CASSASGWPPYEQYF. In DNA, the CDR3 is TGTGCCAGCAGCGCTAGCGGGTGGCCCCCATACGAGCAGTACTTC.

The J gene is TRBJ1-1, the V gene TRBV2; D remains unclear. V lost 1 base to trimming and J lost 0 bases, with 9 bases between them. The CDR3 sequence is 15 residues long. The germline V gene encodes CDR1 SNHLY and CDR2 FYNNEI. The DNA for the CDR3 is TGTGCCAGCAGTGAAGGGCCAGCCTTGAACACTGAAGCTTTCTTT. Translating gives CASSEGPALNTEAFF.

This clonotype was seen at least ten times. The rearrangement uses TRBV30 and TRBJ1-2; no clear D gene. CDR3 size: 14 residues. The germline CDR1 and CDR2 sequences are GTSNPN and SVGIG (reference sequence). V was pared by 1 base and J by 2 bases, with 11 bases between. CDR3 residues: CAWSENGINYGYTF. The CDR3 bases are TGTGCCTGGAGTGAGAACGGTATCAACTATGGCTACACCTTC. The variable domain in full, completed from reference TRBV30 and TRBJ1-2, reads SQTIHQWPATLVQPVGSPLSLECTVEGTSNPNLYWYRQAAGRGLQLLFYSVGIGQISSEVPQNLSASRPQDRQFILSSKKLLLSDSGFYLCAWSENGINYGYTFGSGTRLTVV.

The chain carries TRBV6-1 and TRBJ2-7; TRBD2 agrees at 13 bases. Germline values: CDR1 MNHNS, CDR2 SASEGT. The junction had 7 bases not matched to a gene; V was cut back by 7 bases and J by 4 bases. The CDR3 is made up of 15 amino acids. For the CDR3, the DNA is TGTGCCAGCAAGCAGACTAGCGGGAGGCGGTACGAGCAGTACTTC. This sequence encodes CASKQTSGRRYEQYF.

This clonotype was recorded many times. The V call is TRBV28, the J call TRBJ2-7; TRBD2 matches 14 bases. The CDR3 contains 16 residues. From germline, CDR1 is MDHEN and CDR2 SYDVKM. The ends lost 5 bases at V and 2 bases at J; junction bases unmatched: 5. In DNA form, the CDR3 reads TGTGCCAGCAGTAACCCGGGACTAGCGGGAGCCTACGAGCAGTACTTC. Its translation is CASSNPGLAGAYEQYF.